This T cell receptor beta chain was retrieved from a study of Tregs in tolerant kidney transplant recipients. Study-wide findings and caveats: Tregs expanded with activated donor B cells seemed most donor-specific. Findings come from small patient numbers and require larger validation. No direct test of biological reproducibility was done here.

Regarding this clone: What it recognizes is unknown. One end of the junction fails to match germline, which may point to a read error.

Unstimulated Tregs (CD4+CD25+CD127-) and CD4+CD25- non-Tregs were sorted from PBMCs. Sequencing was performed with immunoSEQ multiplex PCR; in TCRdb, only in-frame clones are kept and a portion is missing. The sample yields 90,000 to 150,000 clones, around 94% seen once. The germline V gene has CDR1 SNHLY and CDR2 FYNNEI. The CDR3 extends over 13 amino acids. Sequencing input: CD4+ T cells from blood. This receptor was taken from a human donor in good health. The chain uses TRBV2 and TRBJ2-7, with 10 positions matching TRBD1. CDR3 residues: CASSDSDRGVSNF. The CDR3 DNA sequence: TGTGCCAGCAGTGACTCGGACAGGGGGGTCTCGAACTTC.